This T cell receptor beta chain emerged from a study of cytotoxic CD8 clonotypes in ibrutinib-treated CLL. At the level of the study: After a median of around six years, about 14 patients stayed remitted and 12 progressed; responses had been partial in approximately 24 and complete in 2.

On this clone itself: Antigen unknown.

Study-wide results and caveats: Clonality was higher at ibrutinib response and returned toward baseline at progression.

Produced via immunoSEQ multiplex PCR; TCRdb's table is partial and in-frame only. The top ten hold under 8.5% of the sample, which has 300,000 to 350,000 clones, around four fifths seen once. This CDR3 is 12 amino acids long. Germline V CDR1 and CDR2: MNHNS, SASEGT. Unmatched junction bases numbered 5, after V lost 6 bases and J lost 6 bases. This chain joins TRBV6-1 and TRBJ2-7, with 7 bases fitting TRBD1. This sample comprised PBMCs, obtained before ibrutinib treatment. This TCR was recovered from a human donor with chronic lymphocytic leukemia. The CDR3 region has the DNA TGTGCCAGCAGCCCGACAGGGTTCGAGCAGTACTTC. Translated: CASSPTGFEQYF.